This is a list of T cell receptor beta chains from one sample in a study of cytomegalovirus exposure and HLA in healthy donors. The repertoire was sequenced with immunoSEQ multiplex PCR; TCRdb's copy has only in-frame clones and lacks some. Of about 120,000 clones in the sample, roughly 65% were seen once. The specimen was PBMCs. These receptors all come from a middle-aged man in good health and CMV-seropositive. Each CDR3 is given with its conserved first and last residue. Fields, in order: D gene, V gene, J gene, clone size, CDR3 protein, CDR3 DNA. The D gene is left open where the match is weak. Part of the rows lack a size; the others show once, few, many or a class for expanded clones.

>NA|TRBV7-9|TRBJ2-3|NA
CASSLSFTDTQYF
TGTGCCAGCAGCTTATCATTTACAGATACGCAGTATTTT
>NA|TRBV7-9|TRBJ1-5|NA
CASSFYQEGQPQHF
TGTGCCAGCAGCTTTTACCAGGAAGGCCAGCCCCAGCATTTT
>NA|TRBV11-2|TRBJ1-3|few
CASSLAWGRRSGNTIYF
TGTGCCAGCAGCTTAGCTTGGGGCCGCCGCTCTGGAAACACCATATATTTT
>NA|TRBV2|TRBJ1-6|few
CASSLESNSPLHF
TGTGCCAGCAGCCTCGAGAGTAATTCACCCCTCCACTTT
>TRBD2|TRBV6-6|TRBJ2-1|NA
CASRTKWRGGDEQFF
TGTGCCAGCAGAACGAAATGGCGCGGGGGAGATGAGCAGTTCTTC
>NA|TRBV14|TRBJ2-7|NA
CASSHRRQKAAAYEQYF
TGTGCCAGCAGCCACCGCCGACAGAAGGCCGCCGCCTACGAGCAGTACTTC
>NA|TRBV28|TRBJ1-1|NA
CASSSRNTEAFF
TGTGCCAGCAGTTCCAGGAACACTGAAGCTTTCTTT
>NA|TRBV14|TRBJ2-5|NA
CASSQPGSGVETQYF
TGTGCCAGCAGCCAGCCCGGGTCAGGGGTAGAGACCCAGTACTTC
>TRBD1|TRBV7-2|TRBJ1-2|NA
CASSPQGNYGYTF
TGTGCCAGCAGCCCACAGGGGAACTATGGCTACACCTTC
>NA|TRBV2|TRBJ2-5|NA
CASMSLVETQYF
TGTGCCAGCATGTCACTTGTAGAGACCCAGTACTTC
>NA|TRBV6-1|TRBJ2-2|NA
CASRDSLGGELFF
TGTGCCAGCCGGGACTCCCTTGGCGGGGAGCTGTTTTTT
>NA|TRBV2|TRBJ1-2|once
CASRGGSGSYTF
TGTGCCAGCAGGGGGGGTTCGGGGAGCTACACCTTC
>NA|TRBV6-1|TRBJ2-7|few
CASSEFVEGDEQYF
TGTGCCAGCAGTGAATTTGTGGAGGGTGACGAGCAGTACTTC
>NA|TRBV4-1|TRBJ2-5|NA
CASSSRCSNQGETQYF
TGCGCCAGCAGTTCCAGATGTAGCAACCAGGGGGAGACCCAGTACTTC
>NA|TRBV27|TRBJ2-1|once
CASSAQDSFSYNEQFF
TGTGCCAGCAGTGCACAGGATTCCTTCTCCTACAATGAGCAGTTCTTC
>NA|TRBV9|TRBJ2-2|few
CASSGPGGAQNTGELFF
TGTGCCAGCAGCGGTCCTGGTGGAGCCCAGAACACCGGGGAGCTGTTTTTT
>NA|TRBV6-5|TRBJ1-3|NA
CASSSTGINSGNTIYF
TGTGCCAGCAGTTCCACAGGAATTAACTCTGGAAACACCATATATTTT
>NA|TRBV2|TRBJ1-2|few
CASSEVLGRANYGYTF
TGTGCCAGCAGTGAAGTTTTGGGCCGAGCTAACTATGGCTACACCTTC
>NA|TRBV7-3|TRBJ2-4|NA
CASSLGGGRNIQYF
TGTGCCAGCAGCTTAGGGGGCGGCAGGAACATTCAGTACTTC
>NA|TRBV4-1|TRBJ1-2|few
CASSQDKARRVSGYGYTF
TGCGCCAGCAGCCAAGATAAAGCGAGGAGGGTTTCGGGCTATGGCTACACCTTC
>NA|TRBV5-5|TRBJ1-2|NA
CASSLDSGFNGYTF
TGTGCCAGCAGCTTGGACTCAGGGTTTAATGGCTACACCTTC
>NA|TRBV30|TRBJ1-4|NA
CAWRTQGLAMFF
TGTGCCTGGAGGACTCAGGGGCTTGCCATGTTTTTT